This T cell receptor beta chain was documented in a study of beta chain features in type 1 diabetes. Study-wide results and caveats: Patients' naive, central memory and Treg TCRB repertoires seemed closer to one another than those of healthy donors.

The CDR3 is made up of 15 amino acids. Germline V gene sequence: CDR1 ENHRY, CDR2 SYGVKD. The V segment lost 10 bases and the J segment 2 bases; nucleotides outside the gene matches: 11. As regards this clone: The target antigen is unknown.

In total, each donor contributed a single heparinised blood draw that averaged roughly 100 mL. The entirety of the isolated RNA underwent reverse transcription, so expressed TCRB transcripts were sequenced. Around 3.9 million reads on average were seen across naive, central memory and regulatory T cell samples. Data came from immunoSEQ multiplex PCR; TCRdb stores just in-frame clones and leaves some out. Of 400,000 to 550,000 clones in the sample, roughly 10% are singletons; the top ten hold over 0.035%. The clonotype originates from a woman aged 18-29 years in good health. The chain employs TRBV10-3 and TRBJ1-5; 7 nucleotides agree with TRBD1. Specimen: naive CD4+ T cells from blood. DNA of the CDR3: TGTGCCACCATGGCAGGGGGGAGAGGCAATCAGCCCCAGCATTTT. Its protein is CATMAGGRGNQPQHF.